This T cell receptor (beta chain) was recorded in a study of neurological immune-mediated disorders. This CDR3 has 15 residues. The germline V gene encodes CDR1 SNHLY and CDR2 FYNNEI. The ends lost 8 bases at V and 2 bases at J; junction bases unmatched: 4. TCRdb ran MiXCR on the 5' RACE reads and lists one entry per CDR3 protein. The sample lists 75,000 to 90,000 distinct CDR3 sequences, under 13% occurring once. This clonotype has ten or more counts. Input material: PBMCs. This TCR was sampled from a man between 40 and 49 years old in good health. This rearrangement joins TRBV2 to TRBJ1-5, with TRBD1 matching 12 bases. This chain's CDR3 is CASRGQGAGNQPQHF. The CDR3 DNA follows: TGTGCCAGCCGGGGACAGGGGGCGGGCAATCAGCCCCAGCATTTT.